These 22 T cell receptor beta chains share one sample of origin, sequenced in a study of blood T cell repertoires in COVID-19. Generated by immunoSEQ multiplex PCR, the TCRdb table keeps only in-frame clones and is missing some. The data show around 230,000 clones, about nine tenths seen once. The sequenced sample consisted of peripheral blood. These receptors all come from a man aged 30 to 45 who had recovered from COVID-19.

The V gene is TRBV11-2, the J gene TRBJ2-7; tentatively, D is TRBD1 (5 bases). V was shortened by 6 bases and J by 2 bases, with 17 bases between the two germline ends. Germline V CDR1 and CDR2: SGHAT, FQNNGV. This CDR3 has 15 amino acids. In nucleotides, the CDR3 is TGTGCCAGCAGATCAATTCGGACACTCCCCTACGAGCAGTACTTC. Translating gives CASRSIRTLPYEQYF.

This sequence joins TRBV6-5 and TRBJ1-5, with unresolved D. The germline CDR1 and CDR2 sequences are MNHEY and SVGAGI. This CDR3 region has 13 residues. The germline V and J ends were trimmed by 2 bases and 7 bases, with 9 bases remaining between them. For the CDR3, the DNA is TGTGCCAGCAGTTACCGAGGTGGGCAGCCCCAGCATTTT. This sequence encodes CASSYRGGQPQHF.

This sequence joins TRBV9 and TRBJ2-7, with TRBD2 identical over 8 bases. Germline loops: CDR1 SGDLS, CDR2 YYNGEE. The V segment lost 4 bases and the J segment 2 bases; nucleotides outside the gene matches: 8. The CDR3 length is 15 residues. In DNA form, the CDR3 reads TGTGCCAGCAGCCCACACGAAGCGGGGGCCTACGAGCAGTACTTC. Protein sequence: CASSPHEAGAYEQYF.

The chain recombines TRBV4-3 with TRBJ1-2; possibly TRBD1 for D (5 bases). Deletions cut 1 base from V and 4 bases from J, with 13 bases between. The germline V gene encodes CDR1 LGHNA and CDR2 YSLEER. The CDR3 extends over 15 amino acids. CDR3 DNA sequence: TGCGCCAGCAGCCAAGGCGTTAGTACAGGCTATGGCTACACCTTC. Its translation: CASSQGVSTGYGYTF.

This chain joins TRBV6-2 or TRBV6-3 and TRBJ2-5; 11 bases align to TRBD2. CDR1 MNHEY and CDR2 SVGEGT come from the germline V gene. The CDR3 is made up of 15 amino acids. Trimming removed 4 bases from V and 7 bases from J; junction bases left unmatched: 8. CDR3 residues: CASSWTSGRGRTQYF. The CDR3, as DNA: TGTGCCAGCAGTTGGACTAGCGGGCGTGGACGGACCCAGTACTTC.

The J gene is TRBJ2-2, the V gene TRBV9, with TRBD2 identical over 9 bases. The V gene's germline CDR1 is SGDLS and CDR2 YYNGEE. V shed 6 bases and J 0 bases; nucleotides not matched to a gene: 9. CDR3 length equals 17 residues. The CDR3 protein is CASTMSGGRSNTGELFF. The CDR3 coding sequence is TGTGCCAGCACCATGAGCGGGGGGCGATCGAACACCGGGGAGCTGTTTTTT.

J is TRBJ1-4 and V is TRBV5-5; D is unresolved. Per the germline V gene, CDR1 is SGHKS and CDR2 is YYEKEE (reference sequence). Trimming took 2 bases from V and 0 from J, leaving 17 bases between them. The CDR3 has 18 residues. The CDR3 loop reads CASSLEEVRSATNEKLFF. The CDR3, as DNA: TGTGCCAGCAGCTTAGAAGAGGTCCGGAGTGCAACTAATGAAAAACTGTTTTTT.

Comments on this clone: One junction end disagrees with the germline gene, perhaps due to a read error. V is TRBV24-1 and J is TRBJ1-2, with D possibly TRBD1 on 5 matching bases. The CDR3 runs to 13 residues. Germline V gene sequence: CDR1 KGHDR, CDR2 SFDVKD. CDR3 amino acids: CATSDSVFGDYVF. The CDR3 DNA reads as TGTGCCACCAGTGATTCGGTGTTCGGGGACTACGTCTTC.

This rearrangement joins TRBV5-1 to TRBJ2-7, with 7 bases identical to TRBD2. V dropped 0 bases and J dropped 2; count of bases not matched to a gene: 8. CDR1 SGHRS and CDR2 YFSETQ come from the germline V gene. The CDR3 is 16 amino acids. The CDR3 reads CASSLAALAETYEQYF. The CDR3, as DNA: TGCGCCAGCAGCTTGGCCGCGCTAGCGGAGACCTACGAGCAGTACTTC.

The genes are TRBV5-1 and TRBJ2-2; 10 bases fit TRBD2. The germline V gene has CDR1 SGHRS and CDR2 YFSETQ. This CDR3 comprises 14 residues. After removal of 5 bases from V and 6 bases from J, the junction contained 4 bases not matched to a gene. CDR3 DNA: TGCGCCAGCAGAGGCAGCGGGGGGGCCGGGGAGCTGTTTTTT. It is translated as CASRGSGGAGELFF.

The chain recombines TRBV2 with TRBJ1-4; maybe TRBD1 (5 bases). Germline CDR1 reads SNHLY; CDR2 reads FYNNEI. V was clipped by 9 bases and J by 7 bases, with 15 bases between them. The CDR3 is 13 amino acids. The CDR3 reads CARGTYGREKLFF. CDR3 in DNA: TGTGCCAGGGGGACTTACGGCCGTGAAAAACTGTTTTTT.

The chain is built from TRBV5-4 and TRBJ2-5; no reliable D call. This CDR3 region has 13 residues. Trimming removed 0 bases from V and 2 bases from J, with 5 bases in between. The germline V gene encodes CDR1 SGHNT and CDR2 YYREEE (reference sequence). This chain's CDR3 is CASSLALQETQYF. The CDR3 DNA sequence: TGTGCCAGCAGCTTGGCCCTTCAAGAGACCCAGTACTTC.

The chain recombines TRBV6-5 with TRBJ1-1; D unresolved. The ends were cut back, 5 bases at V and 0 bases at J, with 10 bases in the middle. The CDR3 sequence is 14 residues long. From germline, CDR1 is MNHEY and CDR2 SVGAGI. CDR3 bases: TGTGCCAGCAGTCGAGGGTCTATGAACACTGAAGCTTTCTTT. Its translation: CASSRGSMNTEAFF.

The chain links TRBV19 to TRBJ2-7, with D perhaps matching TRBD1 (5 bases). Germline loops: CDR1 LNHDA, CDR2 SQIVND (reference sequence). V was pared by 5 bases and J by 6 bases, with 17 bases between. This CDR3 spans 14 amino acids. Here the CDR3 DNA reads TGTGCCAGTAGTCCCCAGGGAATGGGTGTCGAGCAGTACTTC. This codes for CASSPQGMGVEQYF.

The rearrangement joins TRBV27 to TRBJ1-5; 8 bases are shared with TRBD1. There are 17 residues in the CDR3. Germline CDR1 and CDR2: MNHEY and SMNVEV (reference sequence). The V segment lost 0 bases and the J segment 5 bases; nucleotides outside the gene matches: 9. The CDR3 DNA follows: TGTGCCAGCAGTTTATCGGGACAGGTGCCGTCATATCAGCCCCAGCATTTT. This sequence encodes CASSLSGQVPSYQPQHF.

V and J are TRBV28 and TRBJ2-4, with a tentative D call TRBD2 (6 bases). CDR3 length equals 14 residues. Germline V lookup: CDR1 MDHEN, CDR2 SYDVKM. V was trimmed by 3 bases and J by 5 bases, leaving 11 bases between them. CDR3 sequence: CASSFGSGENIQYF. CDR3 DNA sequence: TGTGCCAGCAGTTTTGGGTCGGGAGAAAACATTCAGTACTTC.

CDR3 residues: CASSLGRAAETQYF. The CDR3 bases are TGTGCCAGCAGCTTAGGCAGGGCGGCAGAGACCCAGTACTTC. The chain carries TRBV7-2 and TRBJ2-5, with D possibly being TRBD1 (5 bases). Germline loops: CDR1 SGHTA, CDR2 FQGNSA. Trimming took off 1 base at V and 4 bases at J, with 10 bases between the two ends. The length of the CDR3 is 14 residues.

The V call is TRBV6-5, the J call TRBJ1-1, with 7 bases that match TRBD1. The V and J ends lost 5 bases and 6 bases, in that order; junction bases with no gene match: 9. This CDR3 region has 14 residues. CDR1 is MNHEY, CDR2 SVGAGI, per germline. CDR3 sequence: CASSTGGGRAEAFF. CDR3 DNA sequence: TGTGCCAGCAGTACCGGAGGGGGCCGCGCTGAAGCTTTCTTT.

This chain uses TRBV6-5 with TRBJ1-6; 8 bases agree with TRBD1. CDR1 is MNHEY and CDR2 is SVGAGI in the germline V gene. With 4 bases clipped from V and 9 bases from J, the junction kept 11 bases outside the gene matches. CDR3 length equals 16 residues. The CDR3 DNA reads as TGTGCCAGCAGTTTAAAATTGGACAGGGAAGTTTCACCCCTCCACTTT. Its translation: CASSLKLDREVSPLHF.

This chain joins TRBV7-2 and TRBJ1-1; the D is unclear. The CDR3 is 14 amino acids. The V and J ends lost 1 base and 10 bases respectively, with 16 bases between them. Germline V lookup: CDR1 SGHTA, CDR2 FQGNSA. The CDR3 is CASSLGEGLVRAFF. CDR3 nucleotide sequence: TGTGCCAGCAGCTTAGGGGAGGGTTTGGTTCGAGCTTTCTTT.

A remark on this clone: The same CDR3 also results from other DNA sequences found in this sample. The chain joins TRBV18 to TRBJ2-3; D unclear. Trimming removed 3 bases at V and 5 bases at J, with 9 bases between. Germline V gene sequence: CDR1 KGHSH, CDR2 LQKENI. The CDR3 sequence is 13 residues long. The CDR3 nucleotides read TGTGCCAGCTCACCCACCTCCGGAGATACGCAGTATTTT. This encodes CASSPTSGDTQYF. The variable domain in full, with the rest retrieved from reference TRBV18 and TRBJ2-3, is NAGVMQNPRHLVRRRGQEARLRCSPMKGHSHVYWYRQLPEEGLKFMVYLQKENIIDESGMPKERFSAEFPKEGPSILRIQQVVRGDSAAYFCASSPTSGDTQYFGPGTRLTVL.

The chain employs TRBV5-1 and TRBJ2-5, with D hard to call. Per the germline V gene, CDR1 is SGHRS and CDR2 is YFSETQ. Trimming shortened V by 2 bases and J by 2 bases, and 4 bases separated the two germline ends. The CDR3 covers 12 residues. DNA of the CDR3: TGCGCCAGCAGCTTACTTCAAGAGACCCAGTACTTC. This gives the protein CASSLLQETQYF.